This TCR beta chain was sequenced for a study of T-cell memory formation after mild COVID-19. Turning to the study itself: For the most part, TCR clusters were specific to one donor. Study-level findings and limits: Researchers report contracting CD4+ clones mostly in CM and EM, with CD8+ clones in EMRA. Memory sampled before infection contained some responding clones, suggesting cross-reactive memory joined.

About this clonotype: Its antigen is not known.

The CDR3 extends over 16 amino acids. The germline V and J ends were trimmed by 6 bases and 5 bases, with 20 bases remaining between them. Germline V gives CDR1 KGHSH, CDR2 LQKENI. TCRdb re-called the 5' RACE reads through MiXCR, storing one row per CDR3 protein. The sample has around 300,000 distinct CDR3 sequences, roughly 13% seen once. This TCR derives from a young man who had mild COVID-19 (a few samples of this study predate the infection). Cell type and time point are not known. The chain couples TRBV18 to TRBJ2-1; no clear D. The sequencing input was PBMCs or a T cell subset sorted from them (not recorded which). The CDR3, as DNA: TGTGCCAGCTCGCTCCCACATGGCGTTCTCCACAATGAGCAGTTCTTC. Translated: CASSLPHGVLHNEQFF.